This passage covers 13 T cell receptor beta chains from one sample sequenced in a study of Graves' ophthalmopathy and Graves' hyperthyroidism. Transcripts of RNA were the source for amplifying TCR beta CDR3 regions. First-round RT-PCR used HTBI primers; second-round multiplex PCR followed. Using its own MiXCR run on the multiplex PCR reads, TCRdb lists one record per CDR3 protein. The data contain about 370,000 distinct CDR3 sequences, approximately 18% of them seen just once; the ten biggest clones take up 2% to 2.5%. Source material: peripheral blood. The source of these receptors is an adult woman with stable Graves' hyperthyroidism.

This sequence joins TRBV4-1 and TRBJ1-1; D might be TRBD1 (5 bases). Germline CDR1 MGHRA, CDR2 YSYEKL. The CDR3 extends over 16 amino acids. V was trimmed by 4 bases and J by 1 base, leaving 16 bases between them. The CDR3 region is CASSLELITGNTEAFF. In DNA form, the CDR3 reads TGCGCCAGCAGCCTCGAATTAATCACAGGGAACACTGAAGCTTTCTTT.

This clonotype was recorded a few times. The gene calls are TRBV3-1 and TRBJ2-7, with TRBD1 identical over 8 bases. The CDR3 is 15 residues long. Germline V CDR1 and CDR2: LGHDT, YNNKEL (reference sequence). Losses at the gene ends were 0 bases for V and 2 bases for J; bases not matched to a gene: 3. The DNA of the CDR3 is TGTGCCAGCAGCCAAGATAGGGACAGGACCTACGAGCAGTACTTC. Its translation is CASSQDRDRTYEQYF.

This clonotype was seen many times. The chain recombines TRBV6-5 with TRBJ2-7; D is ambiguous. The CDR3 has 12 residues. The V gene lost 6 bases and the J gene lost 9 bases, with 15 bases spanning the gap. The germline CDR1 and CDR2 sequences are MNHEY and SVGAGI. Written as DNA, the CDR3 is TGTGCCAGCAGCCCGTTCACAGAAGGGCAGTACTTC. Its protein is CASSPFTEGQYF.

This clonotype was observed many times. This chain uses TRBV19 with TRBJ2-5; D is possibly TRBD2 (5 bases). Looked up from germline, CDR1 is LNHDA and CDR2 is SQIVND (reference sequence). CDR3 size: 14 residues. V lost 4 bases to trimming and J lost 5 bases, with 14 bases between them. The CDR3 spells CASSTRTSGETQYF. The CDR3 coding sequence is TGTGCCAGTAGTACCAGGACGTCGGGGGAGACCCAGTACTTC.

The chain combines TRBV6-5 with TRBJ2-7; 7 nucleotides align to TRBD1. This CDR3 has 17 residues. Germline CDR1 and CDR2: MNHEY and SVGAGI. Trimming at V came to 10 bases and at J to 5 bases, leaving 23 bases not matched to a gene. The CDR3 DNA follows: TGTGCCAACTGTTCACGTCGAGGCGACAGGGCCATCCACGAGCAGTACTTC. Its translation: CANCSRRGDRAIHEQYF.

The rearrangement joins TRBV5-6 to TRBJ2-7; the D gene is possibly TRBD1 (5 bases). Deletions cut 5 bases from V and 5 bases from J, with 17 bases between. Germline V CDR1 and CDR2: SGHDT, YYEEEE. The CDR3 sequence is 14 residues long. The CDR3 bases are TGTGCCAGCAGGAGAGCAGGGCGGAGCGACGAGCAGTACTTC. Translation: CASRRAGRSDEQYF.

This clonotype has only a few counts. The chain has TRBV6-1 and TRBJ1-2, with no clear D. Germline V CDR1 and CDR2: MNHNS, SASEGT. The V end was cut by 0 bases, the J end by 8 bases, with 7 bases between. The length of the CDR3 is 12 residues. CDR3 sequence reads: CASSEAGQGYTF. In nucleotides, the CDR3 is TGTGCCAGCAGTGAAGCAGGGCAAGGCTACACCTTC.

This chain connects TRBV25-1 to TRBJ2-6; possibly TRBD1 for D (5 bases). CDR3 length equals 20 residues. Trimming shortened V by 5 bases and J by 0 bases, and 23 bases separated the two germline ends. Looked up from germline, CDR1 is MGHDK and CDR2 is SYGVNS. The CDR3 here is CASSPTRDSHDSSGANVLTF. The CDR3 DNA follows: TGTGCCAGCAGTCCGACCAGAGACAGCCATGATTCCTCTGGGGCCAACGTCCTGACTTTC.

In its sample, this clonotype was seen many times. This sequence joins TRBV6-5 and TRBJ2-5, with D possibly being TRBD1 (5 bases). The CDR3 is 14 amino acids. V lost 0 bases, J lost 2 bases, and 7 bases lay in between. Per germline, CDR1 MNHEY and CDR2 SVGAGI. CDR3 amino acids: CASSYSTAQETQYF. The CDR3 DNA reads as TGTGCCAGCAGTTACTCGACAGCACAAGAGACCCAGTACTTC.

This clonotype was picked up many times. The chain is built from TRBV7-3 and TRBJ2-7, with D perhaps matching TRBD1 (5 bases). The CDR3 length is 16 residues. Trimming pared 5 bases from V and 6 bases from J, leaving 23 bases between. Per the germline V gene, CDR1 is SGHTA and CDR2 is FQGTGA. CDR3 coding DNA: TGTGCCAGCAGCCCGGAGATAGGGGCGGACCCTTCCGAGCAGTACTTC. Translating gives CASSPEIGADPSEQYF.

The V gene is TRBV9, the J gene TRBJ2-7, with a weak D call TRBD1 (5 bases). Trimming shortened V by 4 bases and J by 5 bases, and 13 bases separated the two germline ends. The CDR3 runs 13 residues. In germline, CDR1 is SGDLS, CDR2 YYNGEE. CDR3: CASSPREFNEQYF. The CDR3 DNA is TGTGCCAGCAGCCCCAGGGAATTCAACGAGCAGTACTTC.

This clonotype was detected ten times or more. The V call is TRBV11-2, the J call TRBJ2-7; D may be TRBD1 or TRBD2 (6 bases each). Trimming pared 1 base from V and 4 bases from J, leaving 11 bases between. The CDR3 has 14 amino acids. Germline V gene data show CDR1 as SGHAT and CDR2 as FQNNGV. CDR3 amino acids: CASSLARGTYEQYF. The CDR3 nucleotides read TGTGCCAGCAGCTTAGCCCGGGGGACATACGAGCAGTACTTC.

This clonotype was counted ten times or more. V usage is TRBV13 and J usage is TRBJ1-1, with D maybe TRBD1 (6 bases). CDR3 length equals 16 residues. Germline values: CDR1 PRHDT, CDR2 FYEKMQ (reference sequence). The V end lost 5 bases, the J end lost 1 base, and 17 bases lay between the germline ends. The CDR3 sequence is CASSPTDSYWNTEAFF. CDR3 sequence (DNA): TGTGCCAGCAGCCCTACGGACAGCTACTGGAACACTGAAGCTTTCTTT.